This T cell receptor (beta chain) was observed in a study of T cells after somatic rescue of genetic block. Sequencing used immunoSEQ multiplex PCR; TCRdb keeps in-frame clones, though not all of them. The sample has 60,000 to 75,000 clones; 90% to 95% are singletons. Germline CDR1 MNHNS, CDR2 SASEGT. The V and J ends lost 4 bases and 0 bases respectively, with 7 bases between them. This CDR3 comprises 13 residues. The sequenced sample was peripheral blood mononuclear cells (PBMCs). The source of this sequence is a man aged 40-49 years. The gene calls are TRBV6-1 and TRBJ2-7; D is unclear. CDR3 in amino acids: CASSVGSSYEQYF. CDR3 sequence (DNA): TGTGCCAGCAGTGTCGGTAGCTCCTACGAGCAGTACTTC.